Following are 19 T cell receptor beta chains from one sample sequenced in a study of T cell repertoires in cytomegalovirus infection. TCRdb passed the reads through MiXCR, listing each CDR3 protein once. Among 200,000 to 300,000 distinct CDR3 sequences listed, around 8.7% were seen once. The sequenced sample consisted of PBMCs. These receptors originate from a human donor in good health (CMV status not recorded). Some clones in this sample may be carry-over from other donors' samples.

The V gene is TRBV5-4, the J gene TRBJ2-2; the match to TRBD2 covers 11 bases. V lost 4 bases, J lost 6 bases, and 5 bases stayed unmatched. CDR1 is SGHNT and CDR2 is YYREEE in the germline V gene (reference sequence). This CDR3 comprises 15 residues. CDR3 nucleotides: TGTGCCAGCAGCGCGACTAGCGGGACGGCCGGGGAGCTGTTTTTT. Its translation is CASSATSGTAGELFF.

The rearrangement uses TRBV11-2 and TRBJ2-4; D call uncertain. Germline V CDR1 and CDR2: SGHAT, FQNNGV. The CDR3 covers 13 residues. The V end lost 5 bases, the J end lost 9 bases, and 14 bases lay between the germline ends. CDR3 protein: CASSRRDSGIQYF. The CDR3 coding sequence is TGTGCCAGCAGCCGAAGGGATTCGGGCATTCAGTACTTC. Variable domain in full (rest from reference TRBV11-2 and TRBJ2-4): EAGVAQSPRYKIIEKRQSVAFWCNPISGHATLYWYQQILGQGPKLLIQFQNNGVVDDSQLPKDRFSAERLKGVDSTLKIQPAKLEDSAVYLCASSRRDSGIQYFGAGTRLSVL.

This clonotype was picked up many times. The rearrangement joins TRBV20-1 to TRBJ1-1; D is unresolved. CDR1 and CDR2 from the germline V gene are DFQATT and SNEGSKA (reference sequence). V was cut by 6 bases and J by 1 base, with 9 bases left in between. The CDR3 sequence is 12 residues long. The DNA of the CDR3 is TGCAGTGCAAGGACCACGAACACTGAAGCTTTCTTT. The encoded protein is CSARTTNTEAFF.

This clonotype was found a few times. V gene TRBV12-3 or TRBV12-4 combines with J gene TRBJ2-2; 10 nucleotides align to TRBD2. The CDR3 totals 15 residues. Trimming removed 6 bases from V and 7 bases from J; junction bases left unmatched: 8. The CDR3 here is CASSSIAGGHGELFF. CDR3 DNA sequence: TGTGCCAGCAGCTCCATAGCGGGAGGACACGGGGAGCTGTTTTTT.

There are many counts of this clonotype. The CDR3, as DNA: TGTGCCAGCAGACCTCGGGCCTTTGGGACTGAAGCTTTCTTT. It codes for CASRPRAFGTEAFF. The rearrangement uses TRBV12-3 or TRBV12-4 and TRBJ1-1; no reliable D call. The CDR3 length is 14 residues. The V end was cut by 6 bases, the J end by 5 bases, with 16 bases between.

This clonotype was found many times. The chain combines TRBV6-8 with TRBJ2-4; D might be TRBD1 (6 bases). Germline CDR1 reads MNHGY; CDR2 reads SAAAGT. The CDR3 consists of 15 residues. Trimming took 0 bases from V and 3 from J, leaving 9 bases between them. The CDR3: CASSYSGADKNIQYF. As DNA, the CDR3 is TGTGCCAGCAGTTACTCGGGGGCTGACAAAAACATTCAGTACTTC.

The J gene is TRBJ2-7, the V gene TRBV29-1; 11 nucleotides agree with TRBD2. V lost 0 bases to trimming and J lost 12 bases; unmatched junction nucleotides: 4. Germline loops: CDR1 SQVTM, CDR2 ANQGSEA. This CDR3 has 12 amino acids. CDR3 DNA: TGCAGCGTTGAAGAAACTAGCGGGAGACGGTACTTC. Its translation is CSVEETSGRRYF.

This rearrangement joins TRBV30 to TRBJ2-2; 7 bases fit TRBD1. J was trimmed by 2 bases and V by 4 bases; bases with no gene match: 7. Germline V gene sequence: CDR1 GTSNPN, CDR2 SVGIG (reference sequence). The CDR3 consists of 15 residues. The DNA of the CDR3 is TGTGCCTGGATAACCCGGGACAGAAACACCGGGGAGCTGTTTTTT. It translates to CAWITRDRNTGELFF. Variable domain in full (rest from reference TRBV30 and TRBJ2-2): SQTIHQWPATLVQPVGSPLSLECTVEGTSNPNLYWYRQAAGRGLQLLFYSVGIGQISSEVPQNLSASRPQDRQFILSSKKLLLSDSGFYLCAWITRDRNTGELFFGEGSRLTVL.

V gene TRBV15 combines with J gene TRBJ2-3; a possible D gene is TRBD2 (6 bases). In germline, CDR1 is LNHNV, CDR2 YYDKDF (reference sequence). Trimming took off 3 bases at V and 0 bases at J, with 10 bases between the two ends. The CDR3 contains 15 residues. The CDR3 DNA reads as TGTGCCACCAGCAGGACGGGGGATAGCACAGATACGCAGTATTTT. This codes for CATSRTGDSTDTQYF.

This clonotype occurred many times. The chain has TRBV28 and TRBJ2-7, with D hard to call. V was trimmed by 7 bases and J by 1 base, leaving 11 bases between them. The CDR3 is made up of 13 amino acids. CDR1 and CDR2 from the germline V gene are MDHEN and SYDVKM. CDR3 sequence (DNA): TGTGCCAGCATGGGCAGCCGTTCCTACGAGCAGTACTTC. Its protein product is CASMGSRSYEQYF.

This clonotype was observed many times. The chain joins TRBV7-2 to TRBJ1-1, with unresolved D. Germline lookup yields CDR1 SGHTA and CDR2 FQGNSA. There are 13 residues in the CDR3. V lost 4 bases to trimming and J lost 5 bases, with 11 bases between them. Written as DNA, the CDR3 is TGTGCCAGCAGCTACAGCTATTTGACTGAAGCTTTCTTT. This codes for CASSYSYLTEAFF.

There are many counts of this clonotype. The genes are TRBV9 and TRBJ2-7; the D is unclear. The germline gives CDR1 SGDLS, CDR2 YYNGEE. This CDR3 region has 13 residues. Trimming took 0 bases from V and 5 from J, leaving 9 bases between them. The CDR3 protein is CASSVDAHHEQYF. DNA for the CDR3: TGTGCCAGCAGCGTAGATGCGCACCACGAGCAGTACTTC.

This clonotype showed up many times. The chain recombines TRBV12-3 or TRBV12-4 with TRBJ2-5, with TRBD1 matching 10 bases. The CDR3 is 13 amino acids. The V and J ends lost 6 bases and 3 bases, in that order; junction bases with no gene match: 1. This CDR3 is CASSGTGEETQYF. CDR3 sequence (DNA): TGTGCCAGCAGCGGGACAGGGGAAGAGACCCAGTACTTC.

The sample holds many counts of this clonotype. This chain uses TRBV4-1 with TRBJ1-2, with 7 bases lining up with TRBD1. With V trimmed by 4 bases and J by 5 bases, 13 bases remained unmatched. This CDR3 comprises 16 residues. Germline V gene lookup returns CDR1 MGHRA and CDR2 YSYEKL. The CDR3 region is CASSPRRDRGGYGYTF. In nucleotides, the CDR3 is TGCGCCAGCAGCCCACGCCGGGACAGAGGAGGGTATGGCTACACCTTC.

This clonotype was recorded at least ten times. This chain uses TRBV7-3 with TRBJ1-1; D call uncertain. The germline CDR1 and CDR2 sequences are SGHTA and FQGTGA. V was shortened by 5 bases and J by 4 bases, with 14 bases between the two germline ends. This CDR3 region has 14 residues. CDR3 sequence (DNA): TGTGCCAGCAGCCGGACGGCGGGGAGCACTGAAGCTTTCTTT. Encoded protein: CASSRTAGSTEAFF.

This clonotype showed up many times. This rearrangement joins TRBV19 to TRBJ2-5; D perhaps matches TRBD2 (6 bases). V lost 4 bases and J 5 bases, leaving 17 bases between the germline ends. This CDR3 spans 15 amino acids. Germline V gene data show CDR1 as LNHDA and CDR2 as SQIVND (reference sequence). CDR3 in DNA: TGTGCCAGTAGTAGGATGCGGGGCCCTGTGGAGACCCAGTACTTC. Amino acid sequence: CASSRMRGPVETQYF.

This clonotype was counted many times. The CDR3 DNA reads as TGTGCCAGCAGCCAAGATCTGGTCAATGAGCAGTTCTTC. Translation gives CASSQDLVNEQFF. The chain couples TRBV14 to TRBJ2-1; D gene unclear. This CDR3 is 13 amino acids long. The V gene lost 0 bases and the J gene lost 6 bases, with 6 bases spanning the gap. Per germline, CDR1 SGHDN and CDR2 FVKESK.

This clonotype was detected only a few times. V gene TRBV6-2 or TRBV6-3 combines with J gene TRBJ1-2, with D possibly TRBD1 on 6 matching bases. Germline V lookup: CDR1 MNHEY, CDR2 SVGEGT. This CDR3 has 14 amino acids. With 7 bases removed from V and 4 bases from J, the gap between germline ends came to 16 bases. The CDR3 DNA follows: TGTGCCAGCAACGCCGGAGGACAGCTCTATGGCTACACCTTC. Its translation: CASNAGGQLYGYTF.

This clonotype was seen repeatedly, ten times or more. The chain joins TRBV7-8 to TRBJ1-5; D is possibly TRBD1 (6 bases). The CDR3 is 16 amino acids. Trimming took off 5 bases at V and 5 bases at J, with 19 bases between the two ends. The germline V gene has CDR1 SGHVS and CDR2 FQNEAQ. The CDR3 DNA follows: TGTGCCAGCAGCGCGACGCAGGGGATCGTGGATCAGCCCCAGCATTTT. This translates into CASSATQGIVDQPQHF.